The clone carrying this TCR beta chain was seen a single time. Methods used by the authors: Reference gene primer amplification gave nucleated cell count estimates. Some clones are missing from TCRdb's copy, which holds only in-frame ones; the method was immunoSEQ multiplex PCR. V, J and clone size are taken as reported in that table, and D and trimming were inferred from the DNA itself. The table shows 120,000 to 150,000 clones, with approximately 87% occurring only once. This record belongs to a study of blood T cell repertoires in COVID-19. Background on the study: Researchers got acute and convalescent COVID-19 samples from the United States, Italy and Spain. T cells, B-cell-depleted T cells, or PBMCs supplied cDNA or gDNA.

The CDR3 covers 12 residues. V was pared by 2 bases and J by 7 bases, with 6 bases between. Germline values: CDR1 SEHNR, CDR2 FQNEAQ (reference sequence). Sequenced: peripheral blood. The chain carries TRBV7-9 and TRBJ2-1, with D perhaps matching TRBD2 (5 bases). This receptor was obtained from a woman aged 45-65 years with active or convalescent COVID-19. In DNA form, the CDR3 reads TGTGCCAGCAGCTTAACGGGGAATGAGCAGTTCTTC. This codes for CASSLTGNEQFF.